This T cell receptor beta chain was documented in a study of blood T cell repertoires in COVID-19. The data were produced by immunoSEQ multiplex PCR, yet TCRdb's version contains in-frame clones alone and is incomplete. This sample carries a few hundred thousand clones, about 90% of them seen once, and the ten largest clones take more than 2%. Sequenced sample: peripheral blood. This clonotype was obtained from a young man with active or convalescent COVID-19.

CDR3: CASRSLAEGTDTQYF. The CDR3 DNA sequence: TGCGCCAGCAGATCACTAGCGGAGGGAACAGATACGCAGTATTTT. The chain links TRBV10-2 to TRBJ2-3; 8 nucleotides align to TRBD2. The CDR3 runs 15 residues. Germline V gives CDR1 WSHSY, CDR2 SAAADI. V gave up 6 bases and J gave up 3 bases; unmatched junction bases: 8.